The rows below give T cell receptor beta chains drawn from one sample of a study of blood T cell repertoires in COVID-19. Libraries were prepared by immunoSEQ multiplex PCR; TCRdb keeps only in-frame clonotypes and omits some of them. The sample has tens of thousands of clones, approximately 80% seen once. The sample consisted of peripheral blood. All receptors derive from a woman in her fifties or sixties with acute or convalescent COVID-19. Each CDR3 is given with its conserved first and last residue. A D gene is named only where the DNA matches it firmly. Not every row has a clone size; where given, it reads once, few, many or a size class.

CDR3aa	CDR3nt	d_gene	j_gene	abundance	v_gene
CASSLGLTEAFF	TGTGCCAGCAGCTTAGGACTCACTGAAGCTTTCTTT	.	TRBJ1-1	.	TRBV7-2
CASSVQGGTEAFF	TGCGCCAGCAGCGTACAGGGTGGGACTGAAGCTTTCTTT	.	TRBJ1-1	.	TRBV4-1
CASSPQWDRVSYEQYF	TGCGCCAGCAGCCCACAATGGGACAGGGTCTCCTACGAGCAGTACTTC	TRBD1	TRBJ2-7	once	TRBV4-1
CASSQVVSGSPRIAKNIQYF	TGTGCCAGCAGCCAAGTGGTCAGTGGGAGTCCTCGTATAGCCAAAAACATTCAGTACTTC	.	TRBJ2-4	.	TRBV3-1/TRBV3-2
CASSPGTDTEAFF	TGTGCCAGCTCACCCGGGACAGACACTGAAGCTTTCTTT	TRBD1	TRBJ1-1	.	TRBV18
CASSPSGDNEQYF	TGTGCCAGCTCACCATCAGGGGACAACGAGCAGTACTTC	.	TRBJ2-7	.	TRBV18
CASSLGSGGGNYQETQYF	TGTGCCAGCAGTTTGGGTTCAGGCGGGGGGAATTACCAAGAGACCCAGTACTTC	TRBD2	TRBJ2-5	.	TRBV28
CSVEDQRSGNTIYF	TGCAGCGTTGAAGATCAGAGGTCTGGAAACACCATATATTTT	.	TRBJ1-3	.	TRBV29-1
CASSIGPPNTEAFF	TGTGCCAGTAGTATTGGGCCTCCGAACACTGAAGCTTTCTTT	.	TRBJ1-1	.	TRBV19
CASSIAQSNQPQHF	TGTGCCAGCAGTATAGCACAAAGCAATCAGCCCCAGCATTTT	.	TRBJ1-5	few	TRBV28
CASSQGQGMYNYGYTF	TGTGCCAGCAGCCAGGGACAGGGAATGTATAACTATGGCTACACCTTC	TRBD1	TRBJ1-2	.	TRBV3-1/TRBV3-2
CASSPPLPGPGGNEQFF	TGTGCCAGCAGTCCACCCCTTCCGGGACCGGGGGGGAATGAGCAGTTCTTC	TRBD2	TRBJ2-1	.	TRBV6-6
CATSEPASGRPDEQFF	TGTGCCACCAGTGAGCCCGCTAGCGGTCGGCCCGATGAGCAGTTCTTC	TRBD2	TRBJ2-1	.	TRBV24-1
CASSERRTGGDTQYF	TGTGCCAGCAGTGAGAGAAGGACAGGGGGTGATACGCAGTATTTT	TRBD1	TRBJ2-3	.	TRBV2